One and the same sample provided the 4 T cell receptor beta chains below, sequenced in a study of T cells after somatic rescue of genetic block. Sequencing was performed with immunoSEQ multiplex PCR; in TCRdb, only in-frame clones are kept and a portion is missing. This sample has 110,000 or so clones, with 75% to 95% found just once. The sequenced material came from peripheral blood mononuclear cells (PBMCs). These receptors were obtained from a woman between 18 and 30 years old.

V and J are TRBV14 and TRBJ1-2, with 8 bases identical to TRBD1. This CDR3 has 16 residues. V trimming: 4 bases; J trimming: 6 bases; junction bases outside the gene matches: 13. Germline V CDR1 and CDR2: SGHDN, FVKESK. The CDR3 here is CASSLRQGSYEDGYTF. The CDR3 nucleotides read TGTGCCAGCAGCCTTCGACAGGGGTCTTACGAAGATGGCTACACCTTC.

The V call is TRBV30, the J call TRBJ1-1; maybe TRBD1 (5 bases). This CDR3 is 12 amino acids long. Looked up from germline, CDR1 is GTSNPN and CDR2 is SVGIG (reference sequence). Trimming took off 2 bases at V and 11 bases at J, with 15 bases between the two ends. This CDR3 is CAWSPSVGGAFF. In DNA, the CDR3 is TGTGCCTGGAGTCCTAGCGTCGGGGGTGCTTTCTTT.

The chain is built from TRBV7-8 and TRBJ2-7; TRBD2 matches at 7 bases. V shed 1 base and J 2 bases; nucleotides not matched to a gene: 8. Germline-derived CDR1 and CDR2 are SGHVS and FQNEAQ. CDR3 length: 16 residues. In nucleotides, the CDR3 is TGTGCCAGCAGCTTAGAAGTCGGTGGGGGGGCCTACGAGCAGTACTTC. This translates into CASSLEVGGGAYEQYF.

The chain employs TRBV29-1 and TRBJ2-1; the D gene is possibly TRBD2 (5 bases). Trimming took off 3 bases at V and 1 base at J, with 10 bases between the two ends. The CDR3 is 14 amino acids. The germline CDR1 and CDR2 sequences are SQVTM and ANQGSEA. DNA for the CDR3: TGCAGCGTTGACGGGCGGGTTTCCTACAATGAGCAGTTCTTC. Residues: CSVDGRVSYNEQFF.